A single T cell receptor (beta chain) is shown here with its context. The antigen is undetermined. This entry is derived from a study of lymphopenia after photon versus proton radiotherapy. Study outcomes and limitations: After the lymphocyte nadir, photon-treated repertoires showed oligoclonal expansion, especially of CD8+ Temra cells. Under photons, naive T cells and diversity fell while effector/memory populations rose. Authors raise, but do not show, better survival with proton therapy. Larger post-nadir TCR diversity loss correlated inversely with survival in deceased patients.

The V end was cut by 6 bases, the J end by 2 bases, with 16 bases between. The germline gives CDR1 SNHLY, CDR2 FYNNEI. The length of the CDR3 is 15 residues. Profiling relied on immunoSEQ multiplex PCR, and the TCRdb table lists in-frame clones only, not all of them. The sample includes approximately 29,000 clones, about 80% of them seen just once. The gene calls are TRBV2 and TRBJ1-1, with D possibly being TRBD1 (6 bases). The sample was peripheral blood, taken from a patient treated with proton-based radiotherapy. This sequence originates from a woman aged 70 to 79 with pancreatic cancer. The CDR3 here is CASRGTLGGNTEAFF. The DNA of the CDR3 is TGTGCCAGCAGGGGGACATTGGGTGGAAACACTGAAGCTTTCTTT.